Listed below are T cell receptor beta chains from one sample, sequenced in a study of OX40 agonist ivuxolimab in advanced cancers. Sequenced by immunoSEQ multiplex PCR; TCRdb stores in-frame clones only, minus some. Of 65,000 to 95,000 clones in the sample, around nine tenths were seen once. This specimen was CD4+ or CD8+ T cells sorted from blood, taken in a trial of the OX40 agonist ivuxolimab. These receptors were collected from an adult with an advanced solid tumor such as melanoma, head and neck, liver or kidney cancer. CDR3s include the opening cysteine and the closing phenylalanine or tryptophan. Fields, in order: V gene, clone size, D gene, J gene, CDR3 DNA, CDR3 protein. D genes are given only for firm matches. Size is stated for part of the rows, as once, few or many counts, or as a class when the clone is expanded.

>TRBV10-2|-|-|TRBJ2-3
TGCGCCAGCAGTGATTGGATCGGGACTAGCACAGATACGCAGTATTTT
CASSDWIGTSTDTQYF
>TRBV28|-|-|TRBJ1-5
TGTGCCAGCAGTTGGAATCAGCCCCAGCATTTT
CASSWNQPQHF
>TRBV6-1|-|-|TRBJ1-6
TGTGCCAGCACCTACAGGGCCTTTAATTCACCCCTCCACTTT
CASTYRAFNSPLHF
>TRBV10-2|once|-|TRBJ2-5
TGCGCCAGCAGTGGTAGCCCCCAGGCAGAGACCCAGTACTTC
CASSGSPQAETQYF
>TRBV5-6|-|-|TRBJ1-6
TGTGCCAGCAGCTTACCCGGGATTTCACCCCTCCACTTT
CASSLPGISPLHF
>TRBV10-3|-|TRBD1|TRBJ1-2
TGTGCCATCAGTGAGTCGGTAGGGCAGGGGGCAAGAGGCTACACCTTC
CAISESVGQGARGYTF
>TRBV2|-|-|TRBJ1-4
TGTGCCAGCAGTGCGTTATGGGTTGGAGAAAAACTGTTTTTT
CASSALWVGEKLFF
>TRBV18|-|TRBD1|TRBJ2-7
TGTGCCAGCTCACCGAAGCAACCCCGGGACAGGGGGTGGTACGAGCAGTACTTC
CASSPKQPRDRGWYEQYF
>TRBV10-3|-|TRBD2|TRBJ2-7
TGTGCCATCAGTGATCCGGGACTAGCGGTCGACGAGCAGTACTTC
CAISDPGLAVDEQYF
>TRBV7-9|-|TRBD1|TRBJ1-6
TGTGCCAGCAGCTTAGCGGCAGGGGGAGGTTCACCCCTCCACTTT
CASSLAAGGGSPLHF